What follows are 2 T cell receptor beta chains derived from one specimen sequenced in a study of T cells in Graves' hyperthyroidism and ophthalmopathy. Using RNA transcripts as the source, TCR beta CDR3 regions were amplified. The HTBI set primed first-round TCR CDR3 RT-PCR. TCRdb re-derived calls from the multiplex PCR reads in MiXCR, one entry per CDR3 protein. Among around 350,000 distinct CDR3 sequences listed, roughly 25% were seen once. Input material: blood. All receptors derive from a man in his forties or fifties with Graves' hyperthyroidism.

The chain joins TRBV3-1 to TRBJ2-2; no clear D gene. This CDR3 is built from 16 residues. CDR1 is LGHDT and CDR2 is YNNKEL in the germline V gene (reference sequence). V dropped 4 bases and J dropped 1 base, with 13 bases sitting between them. The DNA of the CDR3 is TGTGCCAGCAGCCTGAGATCGGGCCTGAACACCGGGGAGCTGTTTTTT. Translation: CASSLRSGLNTGELFF.

This clonotype has ten or more counts. This chain connects TRBV29-1 to TRBJ2-2; 7 bases agree with TRBD1. The CDR3 is made up of 15 amino acids. CDR1 SQVTM and CDR2 ANQGSEA come from the germline V gene. The V and J ends lost 5 bases and 6 bases, in that order; junction bases with no gene match: 12. The CDR3 loop is CSVSRPDRAPGELFF. Written as DNA, the CDR3 is TGCAGCGTTTCTAGGCCCGACAGGGCTCCCGGGGAGCTGTTTTTT.